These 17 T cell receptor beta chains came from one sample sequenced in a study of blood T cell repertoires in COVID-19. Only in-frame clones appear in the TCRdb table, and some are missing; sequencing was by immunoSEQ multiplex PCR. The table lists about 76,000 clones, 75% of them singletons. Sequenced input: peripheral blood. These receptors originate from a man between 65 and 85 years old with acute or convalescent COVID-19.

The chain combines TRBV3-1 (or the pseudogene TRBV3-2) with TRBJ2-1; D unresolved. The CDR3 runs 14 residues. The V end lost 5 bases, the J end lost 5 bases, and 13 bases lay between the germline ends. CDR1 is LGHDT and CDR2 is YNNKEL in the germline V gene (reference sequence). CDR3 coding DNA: TGTGCCAGCAGCACCTTCCTGGCAGACAATGAGCAGTTCTTC. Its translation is CASSTFLADNEQFF.

This chain's CDR3 is CASSLTLNTGELFF. The CDR3 DNA reads as TGTGCCAGCAGTTTGACACTGAACACCGGGGAGCTGTTTTTT. The chain joins TRBV28 to TRBJ2-2; D unclear. The ends were cut back, 3 bases at V and 1 base at J, with 6 bases in the middle. This CDR3 has 14 residues. CDR1 and CDR2 from the germline V gene are MDHEN and SYDVKM.

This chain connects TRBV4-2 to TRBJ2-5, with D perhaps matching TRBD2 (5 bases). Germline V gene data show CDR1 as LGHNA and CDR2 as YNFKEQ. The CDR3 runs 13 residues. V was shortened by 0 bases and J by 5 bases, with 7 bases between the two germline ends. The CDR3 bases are TGTGCCAGCAGCCAAGATTGGAGGGAGACCCAGTACTTC. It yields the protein CASSQDWRETQYF.

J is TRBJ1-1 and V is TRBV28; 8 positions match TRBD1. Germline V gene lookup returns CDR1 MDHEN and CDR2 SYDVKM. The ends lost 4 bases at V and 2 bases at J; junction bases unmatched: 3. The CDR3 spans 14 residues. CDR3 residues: CASSYPGGNTEAFF. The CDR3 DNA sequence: TGTGCCAGCAGTTACCCAGGGGGCAACACTGAAGCTTTCTTT.

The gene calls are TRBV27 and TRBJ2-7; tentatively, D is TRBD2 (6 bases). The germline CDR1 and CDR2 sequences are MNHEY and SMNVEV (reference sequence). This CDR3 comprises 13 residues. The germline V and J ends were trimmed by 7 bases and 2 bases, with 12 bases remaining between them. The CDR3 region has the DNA TGTGCCAGCAAGCGGGCCCAAGCCTACGAGCAGTACTTC. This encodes CASKRAQAYEQYF.

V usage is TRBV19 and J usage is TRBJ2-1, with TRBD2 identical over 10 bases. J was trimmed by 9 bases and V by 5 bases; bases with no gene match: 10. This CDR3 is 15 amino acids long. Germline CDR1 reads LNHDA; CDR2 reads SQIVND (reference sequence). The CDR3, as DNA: TGTGCCAGTAGTTCCCGGACTAGCGGAGGGAGTGAGCAGTTCTTC. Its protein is CASSSRTSGGSEQFF.

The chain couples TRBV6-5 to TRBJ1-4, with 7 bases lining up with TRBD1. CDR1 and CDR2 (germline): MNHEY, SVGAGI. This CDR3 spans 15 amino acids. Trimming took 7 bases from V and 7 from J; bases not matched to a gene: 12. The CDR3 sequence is CASIRDGTEIEKLFF. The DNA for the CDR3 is TGTGCCAGCATTCGAGACGGGACAGAGATTGAAAAACTGTTTTTT.

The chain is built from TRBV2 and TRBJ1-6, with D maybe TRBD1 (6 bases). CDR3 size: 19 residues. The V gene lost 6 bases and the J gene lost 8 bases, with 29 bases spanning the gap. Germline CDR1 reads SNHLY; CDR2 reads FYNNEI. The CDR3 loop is CASRAVPTGLSESHSPLHF. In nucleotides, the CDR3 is TGTGCCAGCAGGGCGGTTCCGACAGGTCTAAGTGAGAGCCATTCACCCCTCCACTTT.

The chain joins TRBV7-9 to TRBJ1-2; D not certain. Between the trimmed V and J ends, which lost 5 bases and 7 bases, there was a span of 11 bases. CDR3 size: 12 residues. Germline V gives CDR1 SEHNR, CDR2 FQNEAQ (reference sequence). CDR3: CASSTGEIGYTF. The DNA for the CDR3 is TGTGCCAGCAGCACCGGGGAGATTGGCTACACCTTC.

The CDR3 DNA reads TGTGCCAGCAGTTTTAACAGACACTCTGAAGCTTTCTTT. Protein sequence: CASSFNRHSEAFF. The genes are TRBV27 and TRBJ1-1; no reliable D call. The CDR3 totals 13 residues. V lost 3 bases, J lost 6 bases, and 11 bases lay in between. CDR1 and CDR2 from the germline V gene are MNHEY and SMNVEV (reference sequence).

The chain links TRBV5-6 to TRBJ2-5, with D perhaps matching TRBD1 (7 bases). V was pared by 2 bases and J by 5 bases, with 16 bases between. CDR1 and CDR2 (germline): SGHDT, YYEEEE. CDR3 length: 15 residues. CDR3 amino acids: CASSFIQGRWETQYF. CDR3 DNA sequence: TGTGCCAGCAGCTTCATACAGGGGAGGTGGGAGACCCAGTACTTC. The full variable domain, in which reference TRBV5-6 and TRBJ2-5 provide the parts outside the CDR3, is DAGVTQSPTHLIKTRGQQVTLRCSPKSGHDTVSWYQQALGQGPQFIFQYYEEEERQRGNFPDRFSGHQFPNYSSELNVNALLLGDSALYLCASSFIQGRWETQYFGPGTRLLVL.

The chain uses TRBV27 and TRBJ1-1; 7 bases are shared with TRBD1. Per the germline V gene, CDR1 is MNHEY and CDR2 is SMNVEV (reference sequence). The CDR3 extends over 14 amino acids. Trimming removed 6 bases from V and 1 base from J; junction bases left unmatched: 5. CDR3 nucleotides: TGTGCCAGCAGGCCACAGGGGCCGAACACTGAAGCTTTCTTT. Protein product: CASRPQGPNTEAFF.

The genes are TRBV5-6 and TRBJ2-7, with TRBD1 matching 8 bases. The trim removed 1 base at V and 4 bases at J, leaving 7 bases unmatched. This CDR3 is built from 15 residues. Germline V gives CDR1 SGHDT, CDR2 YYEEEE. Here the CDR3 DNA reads TGTGCCAGCAGCTTGTCGGGACAGGTGTCTTACGAGCAGTACTTC. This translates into CASSLSGQVSYEQYF.

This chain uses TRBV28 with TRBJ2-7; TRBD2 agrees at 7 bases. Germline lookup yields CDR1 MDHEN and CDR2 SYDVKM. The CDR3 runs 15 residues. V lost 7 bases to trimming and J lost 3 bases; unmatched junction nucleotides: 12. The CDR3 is CASKVTSGGRYEQYF. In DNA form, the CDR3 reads TGTGCCAGCAAAGTGACCTCGGGAGGCCGCTACGAGCAGTACTTC. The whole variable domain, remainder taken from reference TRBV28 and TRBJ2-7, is DVKVTQSSRYLVKRTGEKVFLECVQDMDHENMFWYRQDPGLGLRLIYFSYDVKMKEKGDIPEGYSVSREKKERFSLILESASTNQTSMYLCASKVTSGGRYEQYFGPGTRLTVT.

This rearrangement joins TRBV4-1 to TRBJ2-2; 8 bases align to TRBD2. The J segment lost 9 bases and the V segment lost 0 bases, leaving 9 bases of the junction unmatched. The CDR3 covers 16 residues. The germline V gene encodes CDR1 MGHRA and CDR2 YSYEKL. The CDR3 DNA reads TGCGCCAGCAGCCAAGAGATCGGGAGGGCCAGGAGGGAGCTGTTTTTT. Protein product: CASSQEIGRARRELFF.

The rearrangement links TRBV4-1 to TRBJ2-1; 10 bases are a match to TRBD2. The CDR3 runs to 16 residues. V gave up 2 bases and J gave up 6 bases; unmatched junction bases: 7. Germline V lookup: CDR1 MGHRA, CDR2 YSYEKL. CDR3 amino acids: CASSQRTSGPGNEQFF. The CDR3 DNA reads TGCGCCAGCAGCCAACGGACTAGCGGACCTGGCAATGAGCAGTTCTTC.

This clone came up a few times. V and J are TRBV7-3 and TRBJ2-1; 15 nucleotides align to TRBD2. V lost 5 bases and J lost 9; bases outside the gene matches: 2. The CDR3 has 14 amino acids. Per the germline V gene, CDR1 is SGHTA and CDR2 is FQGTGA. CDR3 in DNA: TGTGCCAGCAGCCCGGGACTAGCGGGAGGTGAGCAGTTCTTC. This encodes CASSPGLAGGEQFF.